This T cell receptor (beta chain) appears in the sequencing data of a study of Ad26.COV2.S vaccination and SARS-CoV-2 variants. About the research overall: Recipients of Ad26.COV2.S got it intramuscularly, once or twice 56 days apart.

The assay was immunoSEQ multiplex PCR, and TCRdb's table has in-frame clones only and misses some. The sample comprises more than 300,000 clones, about 85% of which are singletons, and 2.1% rests with the top ten. Described treatment: roughly 18 received Ad26.COV2.S at low or high dose, single or two shots; 5 received placebo; per-sample allocation not given. The samples were gathered on day 63 after the first injection of vaccine or placebo. CDR3 length: 15 residues. Looked up from germline, CDR1 is SGHNT and CDR2 is YYREEE (reference sequence). Losses at the gene ends were 2 bases for V and 4 bases for J; bases not matched to a gene: 4.

The sample was peripheral blood, taken in a trial of Ad26.COV2.S vaccine versus placebo. The rearrangement uses TRBV5-4 and TRBJ2-3; 10 bases map to TRBD2. The TCR was taken from a person aged 18 to 59 who received the Ad26.COV2.S COVID-19 vaccine or a placebo. For the CDR3, the DNA is TGTGCCAGCAGCTTTAGCGGGGGGCCCGCAGATACGCAGTATTTT. Translated, it gives CASSFSGGPADTQYF.